This entry features one T cell receptor beta chain sequence. What it binds is unknown. With a J-beta primer mix and a sample-barcoded 5' primer, a second PCR ran about 7 to 11 cycles. One entry per CDR3 protein results from TCRdb running MiXCR on the 5' RACE reads. The top ten hold roughly 7% of the sample, which has about 1.4 million distinct CDR3 sequences, roughly 59% seen once. These data come from a study of blood T cells in healthy people across ages. Study-level findings and limits: The unsorted PBMCs prevented any conclusive comparison of naive versus antigen-experienced cells.

In terms of origin and age, donors were healthy Caucasian individuals from Russia aged about 6 to 100. This TCR was sampled from a man between 18 and 29 years old in good health. The sequencing sample was made of blood.

The CDR3 sequence is CASSRQLVAEKLFF. CDR3 bases: TGTGCCAGCAGCCGACAGCTGGTTGCTGAAAAACTGTTTTTT. V gene TRBV6-5 combines with J gene TRBJ1-4, with TRBD1 as a possible D gene (5 bases). From germline, CDR1 is MNHEY and CDR2 SVGAGI. Trimming left V 6 bases short and J 7 bases short, with 15 bases between. CDR3 length: 14 amino acids.